The 32 T cell receptor beta chains given below trace back to one sample, sequenced in a study of blood T cells in healthy people across ages. The authors ran a second PCR of roughly 7 to 11 cycles using a sample-barcoded 5' primer and a J-beta primer mix. MiXCR, applied by TCRdb to the 5' RACE reads, yields one record per CDR3 protein. This sample has about 1.6 million distinct CDR3 sequences, with about 35% found just once. Material: blood. These receptors all come from a woman between 25 and 40 years old in good health.

The chain employs TRBV11-2 and TRBJ2-7; D perhaps matches TRBD1 (5 bases). V was clipped by 6 bases and J by 3 bases, with 12 bases between them. Germline V lookup: CDR1 SGHAT, CDR2 FQNNGV. The CDR3 consists of 13 residues. The CDR3 here is CASSFSRDYEQYF. DNA of the CDR3: TGTGCCAGCAGTTTCTCCAGGGACTACGAGCAGTACTTC.

This clonotype showed up many times. The rearrangement uses TRBV6-1 and TRBJ2-7, with 11 bases fitting TRBD2. The CDR3 is 14 amino acids. Per germline, CDR1 MNHNS and CDR2 SASEGT. Trimming cost V 6 bases and J 1 base; bases outside gene matches: 2. CDR3 bases: TGTGCCAGCAGGAGACTAGCGGGGTCCTACGAGCAGTACTTC. Its protein product is CASRRLAGSYEQYF.

In regard to this clonotype: Its ends do not fully match the called genes, so a read error is possible. This chain joins TRBV28 and TRBJ2-1; TRBD1 is a possible D gene (6 bases). CDR1 and CDR2 (germline): MDHEN, SYDVKM. The CDR3 spans 13 residues. The CDR3: CASSFGDNNERFF. Written as DNA, the CDR3 is TGTGCCAGCAGTTTTGGGGACAACAATGAGCGGTTCTTC.

This clonotype was counted only a few times. The chain carries TRBV2 and TRBJ2-6; D possibly corresponds to TRBD1 (7 bases). Germline V CDR1 and CDR2: SNHLY, FYNNEI. The CDR3 length is 16 residues. V gave up 5 bases and J gave up 2 bases, with 13 bases separating them. As DNA, the CDR3 is TGTGCCAGCAGTTCCAGGGGGGCTACTGGGGCCAACGTCCTGACTTTC. Translating it yields CASSSRGATGANVLTF.

The table lists this clonotype with a count of one. A far larger clone lies a single base away; this is likely a read error. This chain links TRBV12-3 or TRBV12-4 with TRBJ1-2; D uncertain. The CDR3 loop spans 12 amino acids. The CDR3 loop reads CVSSLGDYGYTF. CDR3 coding DNA: TGTGTCAGCAGTTTGGGCGACTATGGCTACACCTTC.

This clonotype was seen only a few times. The J gene is TRBJ2-6, the V gene TRBV6-5; the match to TRBD1 covers 7 bases. In germline, CDR1 is MNHEY, CDR2 SVGAGI. V gave up 6 bases and J gave up 3 bases; unmatched junction bases: 5. CDR3 length: 15 amino acids. The DNA for the CDR3 is TGTGCCAGCAGCCCCGGGACAGTTGGGGCCAACGTCCTGACTTTC. Amino acids: CASSPGTVGANVLTF.

About this clonotype itself: The CDR3 end shows no conserved phenylalanine or tryptophan, and so a read error is likely. This sequence joins TRBV10-3 and TRBJ1-6, with TRBD1 identical over 9 bases. The ends lost 6 bases at V and 10 bases at J; junction bases unmatched: 7. Germline CDR1 and CDR2: ENHRY and SYGVKD. CDR3 size: 14 residues. The CDR3 nucleotides read TGTGCCATCAGGGGGACAGGGTCTCCGTCACCCCTCCACTGT. Translating gives CAIRGTGSPSPLHC.

The chain couples TRBV20-1 to TRBJ2-1; TRBD2 is a possible D gene (6 bases). The CDR3 loop spans 13 amino acids. The germline V and J ends were trimmed by 2 bases and 10 bases, with 15 bases remaining between them. Germline values: CDR1 DFQATT, CDR2 SNEGSKA (reference sequence). Here the CDR3 DNA reads TGCAGTGCTAGATACCCGGGGGTATACGAGCAGTTCTTC. Amino acids: CSARYPGVYEQFF.

As to this clonotype: A junction boundary mismatches the germline segment, possibly from a read error. The rearrangement links TRBV20-1 to TRBJ1-4; 7 bases match TRBD1. CDR1 is DFQATT and CDR2 is SNEGSKA in the germline V gene (reference sequence). The CDR3 consists of 15 residues. The CDR3 coding sequence is TGCAGTGCTAGAGATCCCGGGACAGAAAATGAAAAACGGTTTTTT. This encodes CSARDPGTENEKRFF.

The chain is built from TRBV7-9 and TRBJ2-2, with D tentatively TRBD1 (5 bases). The germline V gene has CDR1 SEHNR and CDR2 FQNEAQ (reference sequence). There are 16 residues in the CDR3. The V and J ends lost 8 bases and 1 base respectively, with 17 bases between them. CDR3 sequence (DNA): TGTGCCAGCGGTGAAGGCAGGGTGGGGAACACCGGGGAGCTGTTTTTT. It specifies CASGEGRVGNTGELFF.

The chain links TRBV5-5 to TRBJ1-1; D possibly corresponds to TRBD1 (6 bases). Germline V gene data show CDR1 as SGHKS and CDR2 as YYEKEE (reference sequence). Between the trimmed V and J ends, which lost 4 bases and 5 bases, there was a span of 18 bases. This CDR3 region has 15 residues. The CDR3 here is CASSGERGVRTEAFF. The DNA of the CDR3 is TGTGCCAGCAGCGGAGAGAGGGGGGTGAGAACTGAAGCTTTCTTT.

This sequence joins TRBV12-3 or TRBV12-4 and TRBJ2-5; TRBD1 matches at 11 bases. The CDR3 is 15 residues long. Trimming took 3 bases from V and 2 from J; bases not matched to a gene: 2. The chain's CDR3 is CASSFGQGAQETQYF. Written as DNA, the CDR3 is TGTGCCAGCAGTTTTGGACAGGGGGCTCAAGAGACCCAGTACTTC.

This clonotype was observed a few times. The V call is TRBV6-1, the J call TRBJ2-7; the match to TRBD1 covers 7 bases. The CDR3 spans 16 residues. Germline trimming cut 3 bases from V and 0 bases from J; bases unmatched to any gene: 8. Germline loops: CDR1 MNHNS, CDR2 SASEGT. The chain's CDR3 is CASSDHGQAYSYEQYF. The CDR3 bases are TGTGCCAGCAGTGATCACGGACAGGCTTACTCCTACGAGCAGTACTTC.

This clonotype was seen only a few times. This chain connects TRBV28 to TRBJ2-7; no clear D. There are 12 residues in the CDR3. V shed 7 bases and J shed 6 bases, with 13 bases lying between them. Germline CDR1 is MDHEN and CDR2 is SYDVKM. This CDR3 reads CASTNLLGEQYF. Here the CDR3 DNA reads TGTGCCAGCACCAACCTTTTGGGCGAGCAGTACTTC.

Concerning this clonotype itself: This may be a read error: a much more frequent sequence differs by one nucleotide. This rearrangement joins TRBV4-2 to TRBJ1-2; D may be TRBD1 (5 bases). The CDR3 runs to 14 residues. CDR1 is LGHNA and CDR2 is YNFKEQ in the germline V gene. V shed 4 bases and J shed 6 bases, with 15 bases lying between them. The CDR3 DNA is TGTGCCAGCAGCCCCGGGACGGTGGGGCATGGCTACACCTTC. This sequence encodes CASSPGTVGHGYTF.

The sample holds a few counts of this clonotype. V usage is TRBV20-1 and J usage is TRBJ1-2; 9 bases align to TRBD1. With 2 bases clipped from V and 4 bases from J, the junction kept 8 bases outside the gene matches. CDR1 DFQATT and CDR2 SNEGSKA come from the germline V gene (reference sequence). The CDR3 totals 15 residues. This chain's CDR3 is CSARSPQGATYGYTF. The CDR3, as DNA: TGCAGTGCTAGAAGCCCACAGGGGGCAACCTATGGCTACACCTTC.

This chain links TRBV6-5 with TRBJ1-1; D ambiguous. V was clipped by 8 bases and J by 1 base, with 11 bases between them. CDR1 and CDR2 (germline): MNHEY, SVGAGI. The CDR3 loop spans 13 amino acids. CDR3 in amino acids: CASFRGKNTEAFF. CDR3 DNA: TGTGCCAGCTTCCGAGGAAAGAACACTGAAGCTTTCTTT.

The rearrangement joins TRBV10-3 to TRBJ2-7; unclear D gene. The last part of the DNA fits TRBJ2-5 better; the J call may be wrong. Germline CDR1 reads ENHRY; CDR2 reads SYGVKD. This CDR3 spans 17 amino acids. The CDR3 spells CAISESKLTRDRETQYF. The CDR3 region has the DNA TGTGCCATCAGTGAGTCGAAGTTGACCAGAGATAGGGAGACCCAGTACTTC.

The chain couples TRBV24-1 to TRBJ2-7, with D perhaps matching TRBD2 (7 bases). Germline V gene sequence: CDR1 KGHDR, CDR2 SFDVKD. CDR3 length: 17 amino acids. Trimming took 9 bases from V and 6 from J, leaving 29 bases between them. In nucleotides, the CDR3 is TGTGCCACCCTTTGGTTTGGCGGGGGACCACTACAGGGCGAGCAGTACTTC. Protein product: CATLWFGGGPLQGEQYF.

This clonotype appeared once. The chain links TRBV2 to TRBJ1-4, with D unclear. The CDR3 runs 12 residues. V dropped 8 bases and J dropped 10 bases, with 14 bases sitting between them. Germline-derived CDR1 and CDR2 are SNHLY and FYNNEI. CDR3 coding DNA: TGTGCCAGCGGTAGGGCGGACGGAAAACTGTTTTTT. As protein: CASGRADGKLFF.

This clonotype came up a few times. The chain combines TRBV13 with TRBJ2-5, with D uncertain. The germline gives CDR1 PRHDT, CDR2 FYEKMQ (reference sequence). V lost 5 bases and J lost 7, with 11 bases in between. The CDR3 runs to 12 residues. CDR3 bases: TGTGCCAGCAGCCAGGACCTCGTGACCCAGTACTTC. Translated, it gives CASSQDLVTQYF.

V gene TRBV7-8 combines with J gene TRBJ2-4; 9 bases fit TRBD1. The last part of the DNA fits TRBJ2-5 better; the J call may be wrong. There are 15 residues in the CDR3. Germline V gene data show CDR1 as SGHVS and CDR2 as FQNEAQ. CDR3 sequence (DNA): TGTGCCAGCAGCTTAGGACAGGGGGGGAAAGAGACCCAGTACTTC. Protein product: CASSLGQGGKETQYF.

The DNA for the CDR3 is TGTGCCATGAGGACAGGCTCCTACGAGCAGTACTTC. This codes for CAMRTGSYEQYF. This chain connects TRBV6-1 to TRBJ2-7; 7 positions agree with TRBD1. Germline V gives CDR1 MNHNS, CDR2 SASEGT. V lost 10 bases to trimming and J lost 0 bases; unmatched junction nucleotides: 3. The CDR3 sequence is 12 residues long.

The chain carries TRBV9 and TRBJ1-1, with D maybe TRBD1 (6 bases). The germline V gene has CDR1 SGDLS and CDR2 YYNGEE. The CDR3 runs 14 residues. V dropped 7 bases and J dropped 0 bases, with 13 bases sitting between them. The CDR3 DNA follows: TGTGCCAGCGCCAGGGGCGCAATGAACACTGAAGCTTTCTTT. Amino acid sequence: CASARGAMNTEAFF.

There are a few counts of this clonotype. This rearrangement joins TRBV7-6 to TRBJ1-5; 9 bases agree with TRBD1. The CDR3 runs to 16 residues. Germline V gene sequence: CDR1 SGHVS, CDR2 FNYEAQ. V was clipped by 2 bases and J by 4 bases; unmatched bases: 6. CDR3 in amino acids: CASSLRQGGLNQPQHF. The CDR3 DNA is TGTGCCAGCAGCTTACGACAGGGGGGGTTGAATCAGCCCCAGCATTTT.

As regards this clonotype: A much larger clonotype is one base distant, so this may be a read error. The rearrangement links TRBV9 to TRBJ2-5; D may be TRBD1 or TRBD2 (5 bases each). The tail of the sequence fits TRBJ2-7 better, so the J call may be wrong. This CDR3 region has 12 residues. The V gene's germline CDR1 is SGDLS and CDR2 YYNGEE. The CDR3 coding sequence is TGTGCCGGCAGCGGAACAGGCAGCGAGCAGTACTTC. Translation: CAGSGTGSEQYF.

The chain joins TRBV30 to TRBJ2-3, with unresolved D. The germline CDR1 and CDR2 sequences are GTSNPN and SVGIG (reference sequence). The CDR3 sequence is 13 residues long. Between the trimmed V and J ends, which lost 4 bases and 2 bases, there was a span of 10 bases. DNA for the CDR3: TGTGCCTGGATTGGCAGGTACACAGATACGCAGTATTTT. Its translation is CAWIGRYTDTQYF. The full variable domain, completed using reference TRBV30 and TRBJ2-3, is SQTIHQWPATLVQPVGSPLSLECTVEGTSNPNLYWYRQAAGRGLQLLFYSVGIGQISSEVPQNLSASRPQDRQFILSSKKLLLSDSGFYLCAWIGRYTDTQYFGPGTRLTVL.

There are a few counts of this clonotype. The rearrangement uses TRBV28 and TRBJ2-5, with TRBD2 identical over 9 bases. Per germline, CDR1 MDHEN and CDR2 SYDVKM. V lost 3 bases, J lost 5 bases, and 4 bases stayed unmatched. The CDR3 spans 14 residues. The CDR3 bases are TGTGCCAGCAGTTTCATGAGCGGGAGGGAGACCCAGTACTTC. Translated: CASSFMSGRETQYF. Filled out from reference TRBV28 and TRBJ2-5, the complete variable domain reads DVKVTQSSRYLVKRTGEKVFLECVQDMDHENMFWYRQDPGLGLRLIYFSYDVKMKEKGDIPEGYSVSREKKERFSLILESASTNQTSMYLCASSFMSGRETQYFGPGTRLLVL.

This clonotype was observed at least ten times. The chain recombines TRBV12-3 or TRBV12-4 with TRBJ2-7; 7 nucleotides align to TRBD2. The trim removed 6 bases at V and 2 bases at J, leaving 7 bases unmatched. This CDR3 is 14 amino acids long. The CDR3 loop is CASSSSGRPYEQYF. CDR3 DNA: TGTGCCAGCAGCTCTAGCGGTCGACCCTACGAGCAGTACTTC.

This clonotype was picked up a small number of times. This chain connects TRBV20-1 to TRBJ2-3; 10 bases line up with TRBD2. CDR1 DFQATT and CDR2 SNEGSKA come from the germline V gene (reference sequence). Germline trimming cut 5 bases from V and 1 base from J; bases unmatched to any gene: 12. This CDR3 is 17 amino acids long. CDR3 residues: CSASAWLGLAGTDTQYF. DNA for the CDR3: TGCAGTGCTTCGGCCTGGCTTGGACTAGCGGGCACAGATACGCAGTATTTT.

This clonotype was seen many times. The V gene is TRBV27, the J gene TRBJ2-7; TRBD1 or TRBD2 may be the D gene (7 bases each). Germline CDR1 is MNHEY and CDR2 is SMNVEV (reference sequence). The CDR3 consists of 14 residues. V lost 5 bases, J lost 1 base, and 12 bases lay in between. CDR3 sequence: CASSIQGGSYEQYF. The CDR3 coding sequence is TGTGCCAGCAGTATTCAGGGGGGGTCCTACGAGCAGTACTTC.

V usage is TRBV20-1 and J usage is TRBJ2-1, with no clear D. The V end was cut by 5 bases, the J end by 3 bases, with 11 bases between. Germline CDR1 and CDR2: DFQATT and SNEGSKA (reference sequence). CDR3 size: 13 residues. Here the CDR3 DNA reads TGCAGTGCTCCGGAACCCTACTACAATGAGCAGTTCTTC. This translates into CSAPEPYYNEQFF.